The present T cell receptor (beta chain) was sequenced within a study of cytomegalovirus exposure and HLA in healthy donors. Amplification used 60 Vbeta primers and 13 Jbeta primers. Measured with immunoSEQ multiplex PCR; TCRdb has only the in-frame clones, and not every one. Among roughly 150,000 clones listed, around 75% were seen once. The sequence was collected from a male donor in good health and CMV-seronegative. Material for sequencing was PBMCs.

The CDR3 coding sequence is TGTGCCAGCAGTTTGTTGGGGGCGCGGTACGAGCAGTACTTC. Its translation is CASSLLGARYEQYF. The genes are TRBV27 and TRBJ2-7, with D possibly TRBD1 on 6 matching bases. Per germline, CDR1 MNHEY and CDR2 SMNVEV (reference sequence). The CDR3 spans 14 residues. The germline V and J ends were trimmed by 3 bases and 4 bases, with 13 bases remaining between them.